A selection of T cell receptor beta chains follows, all from one sample in a study of cytomegalovirus exposure and HLA in healthy donors. This table comes from immunoSEQ multiplex PCR, and its TCRdb copy is limited to in-frame clones, with some not included. The sample data list 80,000 to 95,000 clones. The sample taken for sequencing was PBMCs. These receptor sequences come from a man between 45 and 60 years old in good health and CMV-seropositive. The CDR3 runs from the conserved cysteine through the conserved F or W. The D gene is left open where the match is weak.

J gene,CDR3 length,D gene,V gene,CDR3 DNA,CDR3 protein
TRBJ1-5,14,NA,TRBV9,TGTGCCAGCAGCCCGGGACAAGGCAATCAGCCCCAGCATTTT,CASSPGQGNQPQHF
TRBJ1-2,11,NA,TRBV6-5,TGTGCCAGCAACGGGAACTATGGCTACACCTTC,CASNGNYGYTF
TRBJ2-7,12,NA,TRBV13,TGTGCCAGCAGCCCGGGGAGTCGGGAGCAGTACTTC,CASSPGSREQYF
TRBJ2-3,11,NA,TRBV20-1,TGCAGTGCTCCCTACAGCTTCACGCAGTATTTT,CSAPYSFTQYF
TRBJ2-1,17,TRBD1,TRBV11-1,TGTGCCAGCAGCTTTTCCCAAAGACAGGGGGCCTACAATGAGCAGTTCTTC,CASSFSQRQGAYNEQFF
TRBJ2-3,15,NA,TRBV5-1,TGCGCCAGCAGCTCAACCGCCACCTCCACGAGTACGCAGTATTTT,CASSSTATSTSTQYF
TRBJ1-4,17,TRBD1,TRBV5-6,TGTGCCAGCAGCCCGGGACAGCCCCAAACCCTTAATGAAAAACTGTTTTTT,CASSPGQPQTLNEKLFF
TRBJ2-1,12,TRBD2,TRBV19,TGTGCCAGCTCGACTAGCGGGAGGGAGCAGTTCTTC,CASSTSGREQFF
TRBJ1-2,13,NA,TRBV7-6,TGTGCCAGCAGCTTAGGGGCTGGTGGTGGCTACACCTTC,CASSLGAGGGYTF
TRBJ2-6,16,NA,TRBV6-6,TGTGCCAGCAGCCTAACAGGGTATGCTGGGGCCAACGTCCTGACTTTC,CASSLTGYAGANVLTF
TRBJ1-5,15,NA,TRBV18,TGTGCCAGCTCACAACAGGACAGTAGCAATCAGCCCCAGCATTTT,CASSQQDSSNQPQHF
TRBJ1-5,12,NA,TRBV6-5,TGTGCCACCTGGGCCCCCAATCAGCCCCAGCATTTT,CATWAPNQPQHF
TRBJ2-2,15,NA,TRBV9,TGTGCCAGCAGCTCGGGACTGGGAGGCACCGGGGAGCTGTTTTTT,CASSSGLGGTGELFF
TRBJ1-1,13,TRBD1,TRBV6-5,TGTGCCAGCAGCCGTACCAGGGGGCTGGGCGCTTTCTTT,CASSRTRGLGAFF
TRBJ1-5,14,TRBD1,TRBV9,TGTGCCAGCAGCGTATCAGGGGGCGTTCAGCCCCAGCATTTT,CASSVSGGVQPQHF
TRBJ1-1,16,NA,TRBV4-3,TGCGCCAGCAGCCAGGGTCAGGGAGGGGTGAACACTGAAGCTTTCTTT,CASSQGQGGVNTEAFF
TRBJ1-2,15,NA,TRBV5-1,TGCGCCAGCAGCTCGTCACCCTATACAGGGAATGGCTACACCTTC,CASSSSPYTGNGYTF
TRBJ1-1,14,NA,TRBV6-1,TGTGCCAGCAGTGAAGACTACCGGCGCACTGAAGCTTTCTTT,CASSEDYRRTEAFF
TRBJ1-1,15,NA,TRBV28,TGTGCCAGCAACGGGGGAACGGGCGTGAACACTGAAGCTTTCTTT,CASNGGTGVNTEAFF
TRBJ2-3,17,TRBD2,TRBV7-2,TGTGCCAGCAGCTTCCGGAGTAAGCGGGGGTACACAGATACGCAGTATTTT,CASSFRSKRGYTDTQYF
TRBJ2-6,17,NA,TRBV4-3,TGCGCCAGCAGCCAAGAGATAAGAGGGTCGGGGGCCAACGTCCTGACTTTC,CASSQEIRGSGANVLTF
TRBJ1-1,17,TRBD1,TRBV11-3,TGTGCCAGCAGCTTAGAAAGGACAGGGGGACCCTACACTGAAGCTTTCTTT,CASSLERTGGPYTEAFF
TRBJ2-2,18,TRBD2,TRBV9,TGTGCCAGCAGCGTAGGCCTAGCGGGAGGGCGAGGCACCGGGGAGCTGTTTTTT,CASSVGLAGGRGTGELFF
TRBJ2-7,17,TRBD2,TRBV7-2,TGTGCCAGCAGCTTTACAGGGACTAGCGGGGTACCCTACGAGCAGTACTTC,CASSFTGTSGVPYEQYF
TRBJ2-1,14,NA,TRBV5-1,TGCGCCAGCAGCACTAGAGGGTCCTACAATGAGCAGTTCTTC,CASSTRGSYNEQFF
TRBJ2-3,15,NA,TRBV6-5,TGTGCCAGCAGTAAGGGGCAGGGGTACACAGATACGCAGTATTTT,CASSKGQGYTDTQYF
TRBJ1-6,16,NA,TRBV4-1,TGCGCCAGCAGCCATATCGGGAGCTCCTATAATTCACCCCTCCACTTT,CASSHIGSSYNSPLHF
TRBJ2-5,13,NA,TRBV7-2,TGTGCCAGCAGCCGTGGACAGCAAGAGACCCAGTACTTC,CASSRGQQETQYF
TRBJ1-2,12,TRBD1,TRBV10-3,TGTGCCACCGCCTTACAGGGGGATGGCTACACCTTC,CATALQGDGYTF
TRBJ2-7,15,TRBD2,TRBV30,TGTGCCTGGAGTGTAGCGGGAGGGGCTACCTACGAGCAGTACTTC,CAWSVAGGATYEQYF
TRBJ2-7,17,TRBD2,TRBV4-3,TGCGCCAGCAGCCAAGACCCTGCGGGAGTCCCCGGGCGAGAGCAGTACTTC,CASSQDPAGVPGREQYF
TRBJ2-3,15,NA,TRBV5-1,TGCGCCAGCAGCTCCGGGGTCTCTGGCACAGATACGCAGTATTTT,CASSSGVSGTDTQYF
TRBJ2-3,14,TRBD2,TRBV9,TGTGCCAGCAGCCCCCGTCTAGCGGGAGATACGCAGTATTTT,CASSPRLAGDTQYF
TRBJ2-7,13,TRBD2,TRBV4-3,TGCGCCAGCAGCCGGGACTACGCCTACGAGCAGTACTTC,CASSRDYAYEQYF
TRBJ2-7,14,NA,TRBV9,TGTGCCAGCAGCGTAGTCCCGACTGGAGCCGGGCAGTACTTC,CASSVVPTGAGQYF
TRBJ1-1,14,NA,TRBV18,TGTGCCAGCTCGGCTTCATCGGGTCGCCCTGAAGCTTTCTTT,CASSASSGRPEAFF
TRBJ1-2,13,NA,TRBV18,TGTGCCAGCTCACTCTCAGGGGCGGATGGCTACACCTTC,CASSLSGADGYTF
TRBJ2-2,15,TRBD2,TRBV11-3,TGTGCCAGCAGCCGTAGCGGGACGAACACCGGGGAGCTGTTTTTT,CASSRSGTNTGELFF
TRBJ2-5,14,TRBD1,TRBV18,TGTGCCAGCTCACCGGGACAGTCTCAAGAGACCCAGTACTTC,CASSPGQSQETQYF
TRBJ1-2,14,NA,TRBV4-1,TGCGCCAGCAGCCCCCTGGCAGGGCCCTATGGCTACACCTTC,CASSPLAGPYGYTF
TRBJ2-2,15,TRBD1,TRBV29-1,TGCAGCGTTACTCTTGACAGGGACGGAACCGGGGAGCTGTTTTTT,CSVTLDRDGTGELFF
TRBJ2-5,15,TRBD2,TRBV7-3,TGTGCCAGCAGCTTAACGGACGGGGGGGGAGGGACCCAGTACTTC,CASSLTDGGGGTQYF
TRBJ2-3,15,NA,TRBV7-9,TGTGCCAGCAGCTTGAACCAATACTACACAGATACGCAGTATTTT,CASSLNQYYTDTQYF
TRBJ2-1,12,NA,TRBV18,TGTGCCAGCTCACCAAGGGAGAATGAGCAGTTCTTC,CASSPRENEQFF
TRBJ1-2,14,NA,TRBV5-1,TGCGCCAGCACCGCCTCGGGGTTTAACTATGGCTACACCTTC,CASTASGFNYGYTF
TRBJ1-2,14,TRBD1,TRBV18,TGTGCCAGCTCACCAAGGGACAGGTTAGGTGGCTACACCTTC,CASSPRDRLGGYTF
TRBJ2-1,12,NA,TRBV30,TGTGCCTGGAGTGTATACGGGAATGAGCAGTTCTTC,CAWSVYGNEQFF
TRBJ2-1,17,NA,TRBV4-3,TGCGCCAGCAGCCAAGAATGGCAGTCTAGCGTTAAGAATGAGCAGTTCTTC,CASSQEWQSSVKNEQFF
TRBJ2-2,16,TRBD1,TRBV9,TGTGCCAGCAGCGGGGGACAGGGGGCCTACACCGGGGAGCTGTTTTTT,CASSGGQGAYTGELFF
TRBJ1-2,13,NA,TRBV7-9,TGTGCCACCCTCCGGGACACCGCCTATGGCTACACCTTC,CATLRDTAYGYTF
TRBJ2-1,15,TRBD1,TRBV10-3,TGTGCCATCAGTGTTGGGACAGGCGGCCCTGAGGAGCAGTTCTTC,CAISVGTGGPEEQFF